This T cell receptor (beta chain) was obtained from a study of T cells in Graves' hyperthyroidism and ophthalmopathy. Amplified TCR beta CDR3 regions derived from RNA transcripts. Using the HTBI primer set, a first-round RT-PCR was run on the TCR CDR3. MiXCR, run by TCRdb on the multiplex PCR reads, gives a single entry per CDR3 protein. The top ten hold around 30% of the sample, which has roughly 700,000 distinct CDR3 sequences, around 40% seen once. From roughly 10 ml of fresh peripheral blood, PBMCs were isolated. Comments on this clonotype: Antigen unknown.

The study's findings and limits: Among thyroid clonotypes expanded above 0.001, most also appeared in blood.

Germline V gene sequence: CDR1 MGHDK, CDR2 SYGVNS. There are 15 residues in the CDR3. With 8 bases removed from V and 7 bases from J, the gap between germline ends came to 21 bases. Sequencing was done on a sample of blood. The chain has TRBV25-1 and TRBJ1-5; possibly TRBD1 for D (5 bases). The TCR originated in a woman between 40 and 55 years old with Graves' hyperthyroidism. CDR3 bases: TGTGCCAGCCGCCGAACCGGGACCGCCCCGCAGCCCCAGCATTTT. Its translation: CASRRTGTAPQPQHF.